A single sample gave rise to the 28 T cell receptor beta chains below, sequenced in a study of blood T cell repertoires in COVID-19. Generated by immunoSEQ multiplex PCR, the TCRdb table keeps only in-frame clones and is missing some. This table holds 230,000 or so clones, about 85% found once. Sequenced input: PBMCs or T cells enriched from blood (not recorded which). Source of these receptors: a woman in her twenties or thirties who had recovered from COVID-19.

CDR3 region: CASSVAGGSYNEQFF. The CDR3 region has the DNA TGTGCCAGCAGTGTGGCAGGGGGCTCCTACAATGAGCAGTTCTTC. The chain links TRBV2 to TRBJ2-1, with 7 positions matching TRBD1. The V segment lost 4 bases and the J segment 0 bases; nucleotides outside the gene matches: 3. Per germline, CDR1 SNHLY and CDR2 FYNNEI. The CDR3 contains 15 residues. The full variable domain, its missing parts supplied by reference TRBV2 and TRBJ2-1, is EPEVTQTPSHQVTQMGQEVILRCVPISNHLYFYWYRQILGQKVEFLVSFYNNEISEKSEIFDDQFSVERPDGSNFTLKIRSTKLEDSAMYFCASSVAGGSYNEQFFGPGTRLTVL.

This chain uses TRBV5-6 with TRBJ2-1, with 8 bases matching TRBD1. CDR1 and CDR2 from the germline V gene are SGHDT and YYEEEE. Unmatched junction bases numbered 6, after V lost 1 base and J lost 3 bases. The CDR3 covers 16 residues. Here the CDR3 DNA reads TGTGCCAGCAGCTTGTCGACAGGGGAAAACTACAATGAGCAGTTCTTC. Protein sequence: CASSLSTGENYNEQFF. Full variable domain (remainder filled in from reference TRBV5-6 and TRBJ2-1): DAGVTQSPTHLIKTRGQQVTLRCSPKSGHDTVSWYQQALGQGPQFIFQYYEEEERQRGNFPDRFSGHQFPNYSSELNVNALLLGDSALYLCASSLSTGENYNEQFFGPGTRLTVL.

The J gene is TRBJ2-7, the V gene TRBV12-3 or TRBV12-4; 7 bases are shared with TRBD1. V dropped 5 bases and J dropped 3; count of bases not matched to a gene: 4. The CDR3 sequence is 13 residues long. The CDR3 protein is CASSRDRVYEQYF. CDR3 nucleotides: TGTGCCAGCAGTCGGGACAGAGTCTACGAGCAGTACTTC.

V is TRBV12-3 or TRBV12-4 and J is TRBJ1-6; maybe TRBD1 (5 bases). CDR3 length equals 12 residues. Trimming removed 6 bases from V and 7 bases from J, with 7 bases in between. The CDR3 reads CASRNRNSPLHF. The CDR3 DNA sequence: TGTGCCAGCAGGAACAGGAATTCACCCCTCCACTTT.

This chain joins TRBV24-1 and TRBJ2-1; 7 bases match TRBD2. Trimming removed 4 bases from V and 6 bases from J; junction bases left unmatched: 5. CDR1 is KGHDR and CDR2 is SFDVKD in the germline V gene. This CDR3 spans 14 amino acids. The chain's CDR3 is CATSEQRGPNEQFF. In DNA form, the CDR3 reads TGTGCCACCAGTGAGCAGCGGGGCCCCAATGAGCAGTTCTTC.

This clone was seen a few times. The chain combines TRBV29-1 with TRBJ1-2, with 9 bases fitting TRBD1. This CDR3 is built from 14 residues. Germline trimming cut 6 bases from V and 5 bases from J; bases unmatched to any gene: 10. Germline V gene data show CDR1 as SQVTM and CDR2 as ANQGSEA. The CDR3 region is CSVGGTGLRYGYTF. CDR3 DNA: TGCAGCGTCGGGGGGACAGGGTTACGTTATGGCTACACCTTC. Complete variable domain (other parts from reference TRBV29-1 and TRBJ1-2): SAVISQKPSRDICQRGTSLTIQCQVDSQVTMMFWYRQQPGQSLTLIATANQGSEATYESGFVIDKFPISRPNLTFSTLTVSNMSPEDSSIYLCSVGGTGLRYGYTFGSGTRLTVV.

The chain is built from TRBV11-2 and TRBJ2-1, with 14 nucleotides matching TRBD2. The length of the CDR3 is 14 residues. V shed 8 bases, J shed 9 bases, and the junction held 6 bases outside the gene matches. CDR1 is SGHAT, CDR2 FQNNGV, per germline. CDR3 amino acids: CASGTSGGHGEQFF. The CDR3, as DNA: TGTGCCAGCGGGACTAGCGGGGGTCATGGTGAGCAGTTCTTC.

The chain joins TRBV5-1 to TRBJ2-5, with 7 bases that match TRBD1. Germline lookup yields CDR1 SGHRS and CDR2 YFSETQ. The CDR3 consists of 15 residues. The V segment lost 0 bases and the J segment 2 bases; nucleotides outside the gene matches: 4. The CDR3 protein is CASSLGGQPQETQYF. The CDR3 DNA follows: TGCGCCAGCAGCTTGGGGGGACAGCCACAAGAGACCCAGTACTTC.

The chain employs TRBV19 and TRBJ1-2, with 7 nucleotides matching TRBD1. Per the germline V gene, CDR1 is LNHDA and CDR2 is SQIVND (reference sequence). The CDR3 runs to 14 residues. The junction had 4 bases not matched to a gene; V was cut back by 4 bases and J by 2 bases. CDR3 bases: TGTGCCAGTAGTAGGGACAGCGCCAACTATGGCTACACCTTC. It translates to CASSRDSANYGYTF.

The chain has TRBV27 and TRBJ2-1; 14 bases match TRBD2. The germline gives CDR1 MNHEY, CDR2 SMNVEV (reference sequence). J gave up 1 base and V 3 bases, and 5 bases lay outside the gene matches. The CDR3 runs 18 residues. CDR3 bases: TGTGCCAGCAGTTTCGGACTAGCGGGGGGTCCATCCTACAATGAGCAGTTCTTC. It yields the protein CASSFGLAGGPSYNEQFF.

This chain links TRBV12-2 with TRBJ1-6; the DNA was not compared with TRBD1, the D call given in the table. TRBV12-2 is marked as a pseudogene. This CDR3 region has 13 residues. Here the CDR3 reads CASRVRRRSPLHF. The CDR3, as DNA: TGTGCAAGTCGCGTCAGGCGACGATCACCCCTCCACTTT.

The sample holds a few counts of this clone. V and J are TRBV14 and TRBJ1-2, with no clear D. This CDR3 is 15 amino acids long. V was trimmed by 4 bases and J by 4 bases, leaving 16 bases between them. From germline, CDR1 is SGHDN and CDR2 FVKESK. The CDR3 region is CASSPRRTDSYGYTF. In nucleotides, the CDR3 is TGTGCCAGCAGCCCCCGGAGGACGGATTCCTATGGCTACACCTTC.

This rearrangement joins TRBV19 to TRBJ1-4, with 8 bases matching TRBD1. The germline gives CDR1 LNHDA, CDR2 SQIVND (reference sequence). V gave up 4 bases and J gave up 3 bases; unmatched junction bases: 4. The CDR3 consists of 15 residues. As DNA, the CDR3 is TGTGCCAGTAGTACAGACAGGGGAGCTAATGAAAAACTGTTTTTT. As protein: CASSTDRGANEKLFF. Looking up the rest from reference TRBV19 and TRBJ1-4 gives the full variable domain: DGGITQSPKYLFRKEGQNVTLSCEQNLNHDAMYWYRQDPGQGLRLIYYSQIVNDFQKGDIAEGYSVSREKKESFPLTVTSAQKNPTAFYLCASSTDRGANEKLFFGSGTQLSVL.

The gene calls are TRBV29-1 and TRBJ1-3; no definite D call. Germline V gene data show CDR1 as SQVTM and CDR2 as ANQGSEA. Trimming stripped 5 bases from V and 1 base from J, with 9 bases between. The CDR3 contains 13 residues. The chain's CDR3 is CSVIRESGNTIYF. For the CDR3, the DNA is TGCAGCGTTATCCGGGAATCTGGAAACACCATATATTTT.

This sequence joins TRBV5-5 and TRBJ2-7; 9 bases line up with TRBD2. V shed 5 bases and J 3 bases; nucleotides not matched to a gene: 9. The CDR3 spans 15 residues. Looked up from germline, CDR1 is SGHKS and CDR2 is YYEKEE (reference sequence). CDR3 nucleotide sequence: TGTGCCAGCAGACCCACAGCGGGGGGCCTCTACGAGCAGTACTTC. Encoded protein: CASRPTAGGLYEQYF.

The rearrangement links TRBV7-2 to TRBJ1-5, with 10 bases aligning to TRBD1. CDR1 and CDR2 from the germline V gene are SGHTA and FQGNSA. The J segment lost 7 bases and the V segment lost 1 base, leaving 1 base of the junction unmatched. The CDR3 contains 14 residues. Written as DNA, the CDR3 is TGTGCCAGCAGCTTAGTGGGACAGGGGCAGCCCCAGCATTTT. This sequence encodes CASSLVGQGQPQHF. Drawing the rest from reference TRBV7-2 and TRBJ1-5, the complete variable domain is GAGVSQSPSNKVTEKGKDVELRCDPISGHTALYWYRQSLGQGLEFLIYFQGNSAPDKSGLPSDRFSAERTGGSVSTLTIQRTQQEDSAVYLCASSLVGQGQPQHFGDGTRLSIL.

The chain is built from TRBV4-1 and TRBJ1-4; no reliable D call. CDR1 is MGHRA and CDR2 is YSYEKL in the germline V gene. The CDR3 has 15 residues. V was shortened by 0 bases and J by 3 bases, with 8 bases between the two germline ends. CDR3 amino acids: CASSQDGGSNEKLFF. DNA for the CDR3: TGCGCCAGCAGCCAAGATGGCGGATCTAATGAAAAACTGTTTTTT.

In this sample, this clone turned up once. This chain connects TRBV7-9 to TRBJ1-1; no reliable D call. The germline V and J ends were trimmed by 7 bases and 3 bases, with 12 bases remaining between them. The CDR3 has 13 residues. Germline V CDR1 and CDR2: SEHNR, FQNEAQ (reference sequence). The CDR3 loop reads CASKWQQDTEAFF. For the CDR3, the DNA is TGTGCCAGCAAATGGCAACAAGACACTGAAGCTTTCTTT.

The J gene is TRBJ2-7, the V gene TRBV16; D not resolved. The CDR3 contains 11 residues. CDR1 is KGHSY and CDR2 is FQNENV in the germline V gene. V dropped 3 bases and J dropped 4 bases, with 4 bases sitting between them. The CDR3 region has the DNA TGTGCCAGCAGCCATAGTTACGAGCAGTACTTC. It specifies CASSHSYEQYF. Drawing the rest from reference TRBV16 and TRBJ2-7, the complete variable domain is GEEVAQTPKHLVRGEGQKAKLYCAPIKGHSYVFWYQQVLKNEFKFLISFQNENVFDETGMPKERFSAKCLPNSPCSLEIQATKLEDSAVYFCASSHSYEQYFGPGTRLTVT.

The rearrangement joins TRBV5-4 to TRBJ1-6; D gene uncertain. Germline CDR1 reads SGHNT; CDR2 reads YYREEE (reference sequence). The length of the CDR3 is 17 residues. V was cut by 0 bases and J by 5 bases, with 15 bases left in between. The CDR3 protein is CASSLDVGGSDNSPLHF. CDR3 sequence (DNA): TGTGCCAGCAGCTTGGATGTCGGCGGATCCGATAATTCACCCCTCCACTTT.

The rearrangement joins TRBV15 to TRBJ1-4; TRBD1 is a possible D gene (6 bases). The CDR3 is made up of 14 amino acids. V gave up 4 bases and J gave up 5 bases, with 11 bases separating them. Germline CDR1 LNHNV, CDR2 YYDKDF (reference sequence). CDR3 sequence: CATSKGQTNEKLFF. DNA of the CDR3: TGTGCCACCAGCAAAGGACAGACGAATGAAAAACTGTTTTTT.

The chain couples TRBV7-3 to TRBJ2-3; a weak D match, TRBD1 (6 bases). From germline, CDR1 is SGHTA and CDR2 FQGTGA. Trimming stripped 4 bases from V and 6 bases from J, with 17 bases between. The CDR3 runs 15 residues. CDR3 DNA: TGTGCCAGCAGCTCGCCTCACGGGACAAGGGATACGCAGTATTTT. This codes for CASSSPHGTRDTQYF.

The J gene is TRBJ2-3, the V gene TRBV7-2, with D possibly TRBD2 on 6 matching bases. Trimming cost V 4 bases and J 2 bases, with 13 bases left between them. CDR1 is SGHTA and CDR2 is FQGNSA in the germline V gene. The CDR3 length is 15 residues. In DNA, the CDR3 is TGTGCCAGCAGCTCCGTTGCGGGGCCCACAGATACGCAGTATTTT. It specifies CASSSVAGPTDTQYF.

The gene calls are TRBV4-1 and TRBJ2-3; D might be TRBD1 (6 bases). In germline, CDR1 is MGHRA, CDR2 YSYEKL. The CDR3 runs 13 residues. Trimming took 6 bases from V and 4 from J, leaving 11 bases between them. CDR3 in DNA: TGCGCCAGCAGTTTGTACAGGGCAGATACGCAGTATTTT. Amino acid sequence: CASSLYRADTQYF.

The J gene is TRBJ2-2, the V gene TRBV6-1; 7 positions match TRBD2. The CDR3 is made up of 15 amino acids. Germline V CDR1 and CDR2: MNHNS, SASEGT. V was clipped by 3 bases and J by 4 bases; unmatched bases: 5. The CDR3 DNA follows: TGTGCCAGCAGTGACCGGGGAGGGGTCACCGGGGAGCTGTTTTTT. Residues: CASSDRGGVTGELFF.

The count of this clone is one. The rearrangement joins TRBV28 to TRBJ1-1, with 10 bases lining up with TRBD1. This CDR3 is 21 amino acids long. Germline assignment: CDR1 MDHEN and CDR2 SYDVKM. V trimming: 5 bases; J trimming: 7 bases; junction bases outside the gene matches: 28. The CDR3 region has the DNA TGTGCCAGCAGTCAAACCCGGGACAGGGGTGATTTACTGACGATTTACTATGAAGCTTTCTTT. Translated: CASSQTRDRGDLLTIYYEAFF.

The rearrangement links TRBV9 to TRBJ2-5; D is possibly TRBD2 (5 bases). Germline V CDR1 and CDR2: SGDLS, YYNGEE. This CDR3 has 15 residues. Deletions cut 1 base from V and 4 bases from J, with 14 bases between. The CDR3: CASSVFPGAGETQYF. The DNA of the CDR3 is TGTGCCAGCAGCGTATTTCCGGGTGCGGGAGAGACCCAGTACTTC.

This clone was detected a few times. CDR3 coding DNA: TGCGCCAGCAGCCAAGGAAGGGGAGGGGTTCAGCCCCAGCATTTT. Protein sequence: CASSQGRGGVQPQHF. The genes are TRBV4-1 and TRBJ1-5, with a tentative D call TRBD1 (5 bases). Germline CDR1 and CDR2: MGHRA and YSYEKL. The CDR3 contains 15 residues. Trimming left V 1 base short and J 6 bases short, with 13 bases between.